This TCR beta chain was captured by sequencing in a study of early T cells in non-severe SARS-CoV-2 infection. TCRdb fed the 5' RACE reads into MiXCR, producing one record per CDR3 protein. The table lists 25,000 to 30,000 distinct CDR3 sequences, about 4.6% of them singletons. The CDR3 is 12 residues long. Trimming shortened V by 7 bases and J by 5 bases, and 11 bases separated the two germline ends. The germline gives CDR1 MNHEY, CDR2 SVGEGT. This clonotype was picked up many times. The sequenced material came from whole blood. The chain couples TRBV6-2 or TRBV6-3 to TRBJ1-1; possible D gene TRBD1, 5 bases. The sequence derives from an adult who was a healthcare worker with PCR-confirmed SARS-CoV-2 infection or an uninfected control (not recorded which). CDR3 DNA sequence: TGTGCCAGCAATAGGGGAGGGACTGAAGCTTTCTTT. Amino acid sequence: CASNRGGTEAFF.